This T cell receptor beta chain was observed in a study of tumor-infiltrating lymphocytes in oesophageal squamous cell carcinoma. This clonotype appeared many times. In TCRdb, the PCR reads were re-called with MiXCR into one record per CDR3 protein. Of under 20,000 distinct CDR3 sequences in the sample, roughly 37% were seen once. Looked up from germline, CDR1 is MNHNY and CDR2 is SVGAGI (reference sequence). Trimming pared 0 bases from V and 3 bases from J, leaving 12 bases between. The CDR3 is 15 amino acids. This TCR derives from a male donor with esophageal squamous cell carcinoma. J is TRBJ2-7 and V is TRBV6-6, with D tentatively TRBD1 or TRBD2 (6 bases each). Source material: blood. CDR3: CASSYSIQGGYEQYF. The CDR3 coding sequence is TGTGCCAGCAGTTACTCGATACAGGGAGGCTACGAGCAGTACTTC.